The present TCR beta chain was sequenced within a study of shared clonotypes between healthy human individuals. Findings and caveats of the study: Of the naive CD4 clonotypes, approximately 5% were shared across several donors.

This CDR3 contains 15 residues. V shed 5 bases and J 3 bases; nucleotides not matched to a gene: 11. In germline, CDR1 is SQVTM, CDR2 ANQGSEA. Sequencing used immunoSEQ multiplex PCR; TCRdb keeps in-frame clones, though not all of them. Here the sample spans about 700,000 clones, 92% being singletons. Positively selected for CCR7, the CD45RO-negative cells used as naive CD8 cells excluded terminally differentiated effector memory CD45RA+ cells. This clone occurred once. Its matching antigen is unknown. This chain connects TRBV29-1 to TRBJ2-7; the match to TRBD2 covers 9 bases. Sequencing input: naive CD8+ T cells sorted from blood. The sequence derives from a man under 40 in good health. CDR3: CSVNLAGRTNYEQYF. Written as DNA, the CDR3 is TGCAGCGTTAATCTAGCGGGAAGAACTAACTACGAGCAGTACTTC.